A single sample gave rise to the 4 T cell receptor beta chains below, sequenced in a study of blood T cells in healthy people across ages. The authors ran a second PCR of roughly 6 to 11 cycles using a sample-barcoded 5' primer and a J-beta primer mix. TCRdb re-called the 5' RACE reads with MiXCR, one entry per CDR3 protein. Found here are about 830,000 distinct CDR3 sequences, approximately 67% of them singletons; the top ten hold around a quarter. The specimen sequenced was blood. The receptors were sampled from a man aged 25-40 years in good health.

This sequence joins TRBV28 and TRBJ2-5; 12 bases are shared with TRBD2. The tail of the sequence fits TRBJ2-7 better, so the J call may be wrong. Germline V CDR1 and CDR2: MDHEN, SYDVKM. The CDR3 is made up of 15 amino acids. The CDR3 protein is CASSALAGGVPEQYF. In DNA form, the CDR3 reads TGTGCCAGCAGTGCACTAGCGGGGGGCGTCCCCGAGCAGTACTTC.

The chain joins TRBV20-1 to TRBJ2-7, with a weak D call TRBD1 (5 bases). Germline-derived CDR1 and CDR2 are DFQATT and SNEGSKA (reference sequence). The germline V and J ends were trimmed by 6 bases and 3 bases, with 12 bases remaining between them. This CDR3 has 12 amino acids. Written as DNA, the CDR3 is TGCAGTGCCTCAAGGGGTGACTACGAGCAGTACTTC. This sequence encodes CSASRGDYEQYF.

The V and J genes are TRBV4-2 and TRBJ2-5, with a possible D match to TRBD2 (5 bases). The CDR3 spans 13 residues. V lost 1 base to trimming and J lost 5 bases, with 8 bases between them. Germline CDR1 LGHNA, CDR2 YNFKEQ. The chain's CDR3 is CASSQAGKETQYF. Written as DNA, the CDR3 is TGTGCCAGCAGCCAAGCGGGGAAGGAGACCCAGTACTTC.

The chain combines TRBV20-1 with TRBJ2-5; weak D call: TRBD1 (5 bases). The end of the DNA aligns better with TRBJ2-7, so the J call may be wrong. CDR1 DFQATT and CDR2 SNEGSKA come from the germline V gene (reference sequence). This CDR3 spans 14 amino acids. As DNA, the CDR3 is TGCAGTGCTAGACTCAAGGGGAAGCTTGCCGAGCAGTACTTC. It yields the protein CSARLKGKLAEQYF.